A single T cell receptor (beta chain) is shown here with its context. Original methodology: Reference gene primers were amplified, and this amplification served to estimate nucleated cell counts. TCRdb's table, derived via immunoSEQ multiplex PCR, lists solely in-frame clones and lacks some. From that table come the V and J calls and clone size; the DNA was used to work out D and trimming. This table has about 150,000 clones, over 70% appearing once. These data are taken from a study of blood T cell repertoires in COVID-19. Study as a whole: The United States, Italy and Spain provided the acute and convalescent COVID-19 samples. Sources were T cells, B-cell-depleted T cells, or PBMCs; the material itself was cDNA or gDNA.

The V end was cut by 3 bases, the J end by 5 bases, with 11 bases between. The CDR3 runs to 13 residues. Germline V gene lookup returns CDR1 SGHNT and CDR2 YYREEE (reference sequence). The chain combines TRBV5-4 with TRBJ1-1, with D tentatively TRBD1 (5 bases). The specimen sequenced was peripheral blood. This clonotype originated in a human donor in a cohort sampled during active COVID-19. In DNA form, the CDR3 reads TGTGCCAGCAGCTGGGGGGAGAGGACTGAAGCTTTCTTT. Protein sequence: CASSWGERTEAFF. Supplemented by reference TRBV5-4 and TRBJ1-1, the full variable domain reads ETGVTQSPTHLIKTRGQQVTLRCSSQSGHNTVSWYQQALGQGPQFIFQYYREEENGRGNFPPRFSGLQFPNYSSELNVNALELDDSALYLCASSWGERTEAFFGQGTRLTVV.